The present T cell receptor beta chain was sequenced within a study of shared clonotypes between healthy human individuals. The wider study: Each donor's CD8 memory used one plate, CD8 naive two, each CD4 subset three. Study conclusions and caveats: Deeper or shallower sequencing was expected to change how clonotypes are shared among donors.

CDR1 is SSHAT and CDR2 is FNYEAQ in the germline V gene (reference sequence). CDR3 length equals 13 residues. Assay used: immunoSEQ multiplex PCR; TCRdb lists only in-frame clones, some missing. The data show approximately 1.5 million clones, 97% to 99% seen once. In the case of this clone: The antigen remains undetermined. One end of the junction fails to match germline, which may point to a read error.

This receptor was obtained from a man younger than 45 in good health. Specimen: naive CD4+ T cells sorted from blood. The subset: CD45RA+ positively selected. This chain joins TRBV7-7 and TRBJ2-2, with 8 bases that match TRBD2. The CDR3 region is CASSLAGSGELFF. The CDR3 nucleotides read TGTGCTAGCAGCTTAGCGGGGAGCGGGGAGCTGTTTTTT.